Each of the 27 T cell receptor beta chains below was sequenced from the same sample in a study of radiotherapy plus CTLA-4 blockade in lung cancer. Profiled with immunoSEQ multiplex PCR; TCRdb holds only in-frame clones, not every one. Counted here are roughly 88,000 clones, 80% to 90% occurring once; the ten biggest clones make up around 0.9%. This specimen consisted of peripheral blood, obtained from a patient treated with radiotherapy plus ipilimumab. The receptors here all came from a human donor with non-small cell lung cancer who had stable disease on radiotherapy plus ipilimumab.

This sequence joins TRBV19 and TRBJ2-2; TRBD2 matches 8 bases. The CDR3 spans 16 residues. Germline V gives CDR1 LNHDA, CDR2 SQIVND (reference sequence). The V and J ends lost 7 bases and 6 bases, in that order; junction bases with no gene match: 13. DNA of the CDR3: TGTGCCAGTACCGTCGGGACTAGGGGACTCTCCGGGGAGCTGTTTTTT. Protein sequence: CASTVGTRGLSGELFF.

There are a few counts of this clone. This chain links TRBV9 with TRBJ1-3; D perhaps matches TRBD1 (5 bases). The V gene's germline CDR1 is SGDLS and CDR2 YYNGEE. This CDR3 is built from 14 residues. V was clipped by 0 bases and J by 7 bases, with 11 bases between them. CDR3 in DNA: TGTGCCAGCAGCGTAGTAGAGTGGGGGAACACCATATATTTT. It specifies CASSVVEWGNTIYF.

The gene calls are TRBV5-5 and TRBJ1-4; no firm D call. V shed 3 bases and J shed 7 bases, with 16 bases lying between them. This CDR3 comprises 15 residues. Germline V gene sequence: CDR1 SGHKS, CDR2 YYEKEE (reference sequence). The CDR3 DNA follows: TGTGCCAGCAGCTCACTTGGGGTGGGGAGTGAAAAACTGTTTTTT. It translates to CASSSLGVGSEKLFF. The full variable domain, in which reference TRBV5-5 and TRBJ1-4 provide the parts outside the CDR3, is DAGVTQSPTHLIKTRGQQVTLRCSPISGHKSVSWYQQVLGQGPQFIFQYYEKEERGRGNFPDRFSARQFPNYSSELNVNALLLGDSALYLCASSSLGVGSEKLFFGSGTQLSVL.

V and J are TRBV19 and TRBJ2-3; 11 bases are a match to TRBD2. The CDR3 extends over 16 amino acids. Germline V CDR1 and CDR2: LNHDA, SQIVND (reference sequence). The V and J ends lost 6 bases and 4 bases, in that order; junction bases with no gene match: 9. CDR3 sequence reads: CASSGTSGYGPDTQYF. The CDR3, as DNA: TGTGCCAGTAGCGGGACTAGCGGATACGGCCCAGATACGCAGTATTTT.

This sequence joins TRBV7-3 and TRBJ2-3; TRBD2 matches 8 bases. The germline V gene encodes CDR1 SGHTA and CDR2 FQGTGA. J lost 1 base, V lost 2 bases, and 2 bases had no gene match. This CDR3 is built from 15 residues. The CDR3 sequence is CASSLGRGGTDTQYF. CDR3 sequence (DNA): TGTGCCAGCAGCTTAGGGCGGGGGGGCACAGATACGCAGTATTTT.

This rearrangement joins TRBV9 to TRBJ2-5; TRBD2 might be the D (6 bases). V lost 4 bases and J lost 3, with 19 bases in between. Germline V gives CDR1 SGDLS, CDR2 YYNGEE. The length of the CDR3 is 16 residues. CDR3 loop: CASSPRESRGKETQYF. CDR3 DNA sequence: TGTGCCAGCAGCCCTCGGGAGTCCCGGGGAAAAGAGACCCAGTACTTC. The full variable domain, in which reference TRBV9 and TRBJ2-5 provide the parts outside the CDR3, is DSGVTQTPKHLITATGQRVTLRCSPRSGDLSVYWYQQSLDQGLQFLIQYYNGEERAKGNILERFSAQQFPDLHSELNLSSLELGDSALYFCASSPRESRGKETQYFGPGTRLLVL.

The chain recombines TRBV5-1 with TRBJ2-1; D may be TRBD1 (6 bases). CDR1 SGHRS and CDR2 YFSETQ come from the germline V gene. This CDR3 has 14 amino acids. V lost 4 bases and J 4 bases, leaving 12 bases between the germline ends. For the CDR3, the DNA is TGCGCCAGCAGCGGAGGACAGACTTACAATGAGCAGTTCTTC. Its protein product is CASSGGQTYNEQFF.

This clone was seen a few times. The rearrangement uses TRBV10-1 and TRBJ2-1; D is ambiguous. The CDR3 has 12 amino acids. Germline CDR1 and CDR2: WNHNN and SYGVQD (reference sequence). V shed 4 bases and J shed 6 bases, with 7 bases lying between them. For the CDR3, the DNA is TGCGCCAGCAGTGGACATAGCAATGAGCAGTTCTTC. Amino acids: CASSGHSNEQFF.

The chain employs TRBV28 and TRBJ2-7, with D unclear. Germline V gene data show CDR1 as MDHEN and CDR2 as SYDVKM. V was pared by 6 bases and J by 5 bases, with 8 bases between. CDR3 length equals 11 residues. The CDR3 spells CASRGYHEQYF. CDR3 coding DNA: TGTGCCAGCAGGGGGTACCACGAGCAGTACTTC.

The CDR3 nucleotides read TGTGCCAGCAGTTCATACCTACAGGGGGTTTACTATGGCTACACCTTC. This encodes CASSSYLQGVYYGYTF. V is TRBV6-6 and J is TRBJ1-2; 8 nucleotides align to TRBD1. The CDR3 covers 16 residues. The ends lost 4 bases at V and 3 bases at J; junction bases unmatched: 10. Germline V CDR1 and CDR2: MNHNY, SVGAGI (reference sequence).

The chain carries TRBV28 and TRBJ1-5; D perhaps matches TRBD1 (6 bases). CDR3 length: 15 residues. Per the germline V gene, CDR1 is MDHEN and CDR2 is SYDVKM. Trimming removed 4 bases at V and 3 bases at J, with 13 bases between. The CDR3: CASSSITGFNQPQHF. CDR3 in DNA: TGTGCCAGCAGTTCGATAACAGGGTTCAATCAGCCCCAGCATTTT. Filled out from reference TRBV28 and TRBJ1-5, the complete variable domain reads DVKVTQSSRYLVKRTGEKVFLECVQDMDHENMFWYRQDPGLGLRLIYFSYDVKMKEKGDIPEGYSVSREKKERFSLILESASTNQTSMYLCASSSITGFNQPQHFGDGTRLSIL.

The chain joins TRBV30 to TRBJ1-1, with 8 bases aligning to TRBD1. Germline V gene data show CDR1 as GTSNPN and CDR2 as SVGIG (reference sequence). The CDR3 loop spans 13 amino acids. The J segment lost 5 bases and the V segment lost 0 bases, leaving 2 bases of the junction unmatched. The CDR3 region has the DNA TGTGCCTGGAGTGTGCAGGGGGCGACTGAAGCTTTCTTT. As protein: CAWSVQGATEAFF.

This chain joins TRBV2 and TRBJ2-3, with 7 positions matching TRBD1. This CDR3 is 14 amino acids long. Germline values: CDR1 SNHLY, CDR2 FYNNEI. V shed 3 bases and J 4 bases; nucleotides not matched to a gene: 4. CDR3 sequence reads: CASSETGLPDTQYF. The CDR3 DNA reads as TGTGCCAGCAGTGAGACAGGGTTACCAGATACGCAGTATTTT.

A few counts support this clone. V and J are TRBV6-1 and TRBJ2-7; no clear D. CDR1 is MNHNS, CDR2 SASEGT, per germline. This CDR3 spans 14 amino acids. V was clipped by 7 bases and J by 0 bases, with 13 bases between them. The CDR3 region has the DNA TGTGCCAGCAAATTCAGGTTCAGCTCCTACGAGCAGTACTTC. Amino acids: CASKFRFSSYEQYF.

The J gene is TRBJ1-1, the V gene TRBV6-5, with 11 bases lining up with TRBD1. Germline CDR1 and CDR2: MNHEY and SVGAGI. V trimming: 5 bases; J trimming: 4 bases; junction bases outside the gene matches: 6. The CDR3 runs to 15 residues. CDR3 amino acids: CASSKDRGLVTEAFF. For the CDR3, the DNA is TGTGCCAGCAGTAAGGACAGGGGGCTGGTCACTGAAGCTTTCTTT.

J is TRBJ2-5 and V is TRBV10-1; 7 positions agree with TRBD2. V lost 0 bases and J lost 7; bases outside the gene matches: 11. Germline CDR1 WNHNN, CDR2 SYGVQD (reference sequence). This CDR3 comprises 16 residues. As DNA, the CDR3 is TGCGCCAGCAGTGAGTCCCCAGGACTAGTCGGGGGGACCCAGTACTTC. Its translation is CASSESPGLVGGTQYF.

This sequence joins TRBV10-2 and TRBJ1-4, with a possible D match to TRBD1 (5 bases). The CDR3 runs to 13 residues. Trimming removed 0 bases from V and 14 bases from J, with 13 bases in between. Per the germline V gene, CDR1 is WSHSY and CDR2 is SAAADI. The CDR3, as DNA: TGCGCCAGCAGTGAGTCGGGGCAGGCTGAGCTGTTTTTT. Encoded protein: CASSESGQAELFF.

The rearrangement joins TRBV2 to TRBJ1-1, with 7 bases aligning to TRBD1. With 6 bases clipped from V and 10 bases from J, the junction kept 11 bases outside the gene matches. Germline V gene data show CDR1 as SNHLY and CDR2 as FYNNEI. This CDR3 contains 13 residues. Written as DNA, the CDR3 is TGTGCCAGCAGCCAGGGACAGCGGGGTCGAGCTTTCTTT. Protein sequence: CASSQGQRGRAFF.

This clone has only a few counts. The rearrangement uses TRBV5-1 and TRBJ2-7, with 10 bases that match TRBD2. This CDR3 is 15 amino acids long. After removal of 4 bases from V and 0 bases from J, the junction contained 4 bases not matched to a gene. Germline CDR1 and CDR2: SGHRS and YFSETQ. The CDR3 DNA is TGCGCCAGCAGCGACGGGACTAGCGTCTCCTACGAGCAGTACTTC. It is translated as CASSDGTSVSYEQYF.

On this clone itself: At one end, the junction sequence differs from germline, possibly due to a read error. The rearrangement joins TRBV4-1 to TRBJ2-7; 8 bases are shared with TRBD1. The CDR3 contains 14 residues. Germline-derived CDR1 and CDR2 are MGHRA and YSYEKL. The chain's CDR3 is CASSQGQGTYEQYF. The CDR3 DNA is TGTGCCAGCAGCCAAGGACAGGGAACCTACGAGCAGTACTTC.

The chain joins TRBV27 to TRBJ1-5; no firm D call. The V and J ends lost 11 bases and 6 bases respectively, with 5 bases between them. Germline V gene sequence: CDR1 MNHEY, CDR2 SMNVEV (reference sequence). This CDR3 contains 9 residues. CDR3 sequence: CAVGQPQHF. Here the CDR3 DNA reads TGTGCCGTGGGTCAGCCCCAGCATTTT.

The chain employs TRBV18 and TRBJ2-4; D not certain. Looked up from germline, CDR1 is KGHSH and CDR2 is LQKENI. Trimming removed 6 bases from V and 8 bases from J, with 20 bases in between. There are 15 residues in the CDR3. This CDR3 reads CASSFDARSTDIQYF. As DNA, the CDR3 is TGTGCCAGCTCTTTCGATGCGCGTAGCACGGACATTCAGTACTTC.

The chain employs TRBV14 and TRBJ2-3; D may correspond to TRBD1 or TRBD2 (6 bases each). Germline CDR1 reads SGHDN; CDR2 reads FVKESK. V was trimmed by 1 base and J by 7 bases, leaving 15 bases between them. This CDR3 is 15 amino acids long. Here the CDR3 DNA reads TGTGCCAGCAGCCAAGGTTTGGGGGGCTCATATACGCAGTATTTT. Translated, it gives CASSQGLGGSYTQYF.

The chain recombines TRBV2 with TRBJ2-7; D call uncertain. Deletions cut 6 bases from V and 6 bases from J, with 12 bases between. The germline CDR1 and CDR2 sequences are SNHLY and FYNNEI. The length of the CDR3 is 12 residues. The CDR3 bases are TGTGCCAGCAGGCCGAGTCCCCGCGAGCAGTACTTC. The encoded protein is CASRPSPREQYF.

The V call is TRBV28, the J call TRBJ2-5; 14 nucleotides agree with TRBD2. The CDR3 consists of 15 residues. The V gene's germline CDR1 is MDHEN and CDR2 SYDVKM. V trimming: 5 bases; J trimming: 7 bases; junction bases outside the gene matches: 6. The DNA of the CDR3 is TGTGCCAGCAGTATGACTAGCGGGGGGGAGAGGACCCAGTACTTC. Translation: CASSMTSGGERTQYF.

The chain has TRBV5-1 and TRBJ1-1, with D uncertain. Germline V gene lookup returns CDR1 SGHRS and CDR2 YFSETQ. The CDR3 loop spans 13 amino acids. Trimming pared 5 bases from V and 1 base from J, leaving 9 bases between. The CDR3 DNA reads TGCGCCAGCAGGAATACACAGAACACTGAAGCTTTCTTT. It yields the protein CASRNTQNTEAFF. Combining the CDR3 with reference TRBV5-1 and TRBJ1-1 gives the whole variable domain KAGVTQTPRYLIKTRGQQVTLSCSPISGHRSVSWYQQTPGQGLQFLFEYFSETQRNKGNFPGRFSGRQFSNSRSEMNVSTLELGDSALYLCASRNTQNTEAFFGQGTRLTVV.

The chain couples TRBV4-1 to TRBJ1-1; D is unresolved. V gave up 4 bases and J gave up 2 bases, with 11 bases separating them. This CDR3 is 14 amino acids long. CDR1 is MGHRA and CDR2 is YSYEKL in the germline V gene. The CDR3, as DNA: TGCGCCAGCAGCCCGTTCGCGGATAACACTGAAGCTTTCTTT. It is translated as CASSPFADNTEAFF.